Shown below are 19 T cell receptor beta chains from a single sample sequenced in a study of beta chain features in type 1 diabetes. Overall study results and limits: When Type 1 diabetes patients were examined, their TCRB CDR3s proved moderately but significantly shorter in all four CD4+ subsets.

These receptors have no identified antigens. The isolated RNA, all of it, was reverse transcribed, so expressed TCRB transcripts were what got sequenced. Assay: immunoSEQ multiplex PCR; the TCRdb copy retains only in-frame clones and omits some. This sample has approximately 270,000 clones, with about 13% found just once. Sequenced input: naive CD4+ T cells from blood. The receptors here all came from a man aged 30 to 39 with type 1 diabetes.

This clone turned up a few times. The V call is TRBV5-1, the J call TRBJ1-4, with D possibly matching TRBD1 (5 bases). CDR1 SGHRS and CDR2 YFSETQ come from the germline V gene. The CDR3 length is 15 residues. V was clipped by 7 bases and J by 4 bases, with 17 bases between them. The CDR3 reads CASARGGSGNEKLFF. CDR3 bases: TGCGCCAGCGCGAGGGGAGGTTCCGGTAATGAAAAACTGTTTTTT.

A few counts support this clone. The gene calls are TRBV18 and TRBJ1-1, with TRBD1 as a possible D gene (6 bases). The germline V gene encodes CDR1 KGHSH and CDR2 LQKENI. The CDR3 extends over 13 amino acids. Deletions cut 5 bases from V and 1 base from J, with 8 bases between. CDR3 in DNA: TGTGCCAGCTCAGAGGGGGAGAACACTGAAGCTTTCTTT. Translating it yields CASSEGENTEAFF.

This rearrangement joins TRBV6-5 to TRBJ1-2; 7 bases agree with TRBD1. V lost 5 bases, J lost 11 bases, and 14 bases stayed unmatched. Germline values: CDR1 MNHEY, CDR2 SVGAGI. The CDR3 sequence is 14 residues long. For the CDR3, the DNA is TGTGCCAGCAGTCGCCCGACTCACCAGGGGGGTTACACCTTC. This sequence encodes CASSRPTHQGGYTF.

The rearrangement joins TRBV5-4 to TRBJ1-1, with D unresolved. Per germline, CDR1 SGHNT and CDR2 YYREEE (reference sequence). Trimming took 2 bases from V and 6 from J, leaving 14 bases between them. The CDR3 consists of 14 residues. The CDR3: CASSLAQNGAEAFF. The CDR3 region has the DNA TGTGCCAGCAGCTTAGCGCAAAACGGGGCTGAAGCTTTCTTT. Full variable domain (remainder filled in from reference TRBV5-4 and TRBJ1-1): ETGVTQSPTHLIKTRGQQVTLRCSSQSGHNTVSWYQQALGQGPQFIFQYYREEENGRGNFPPRFSGLQFPNYSSELNVNALELDDSALYLCASSLAQNGAEAFFGQGTRLTVV.

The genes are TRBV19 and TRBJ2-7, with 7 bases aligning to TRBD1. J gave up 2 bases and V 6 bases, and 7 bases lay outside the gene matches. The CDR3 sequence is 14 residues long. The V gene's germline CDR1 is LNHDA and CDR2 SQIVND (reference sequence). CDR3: CASRRGLGPYEQYF. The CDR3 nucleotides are TGTGCCAGTAGGAGGGGGCTGGGGCCCTACGAGCAGTACTTC.

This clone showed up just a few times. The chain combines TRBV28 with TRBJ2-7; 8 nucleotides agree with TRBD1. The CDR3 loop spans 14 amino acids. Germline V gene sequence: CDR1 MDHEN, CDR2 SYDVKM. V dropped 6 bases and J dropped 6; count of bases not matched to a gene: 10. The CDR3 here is CASRPGGQGAEQYF. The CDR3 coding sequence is TGTGCCAGCAGGCCGGGTGGGCAGGGGGCCGAGCAGTACTTC.

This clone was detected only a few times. The CDR3 spells CAWSVLSGNTEAFF. In DNA, the CDR3 is TGTGCCTGGAGTGTATTATCGGGGAACACTGAAGCTTTCTTT. The chain combines TRBV30 with TRBJ1-1, with D uncertain. Germline CDR1 GTSNPN, CDR2 SVGIG (reference sequence). The CDR3 is 14 amino acids. V lost 0 bases, J lost 1 base, and 9 bases lay in between.

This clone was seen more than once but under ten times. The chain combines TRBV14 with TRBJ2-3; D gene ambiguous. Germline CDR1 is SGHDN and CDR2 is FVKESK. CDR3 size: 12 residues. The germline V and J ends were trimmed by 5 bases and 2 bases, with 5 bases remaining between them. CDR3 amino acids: CASSSHTDTQYF. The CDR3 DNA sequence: TGTGCCAGCAGCTCACACACAGATACGCAGTATTTT.

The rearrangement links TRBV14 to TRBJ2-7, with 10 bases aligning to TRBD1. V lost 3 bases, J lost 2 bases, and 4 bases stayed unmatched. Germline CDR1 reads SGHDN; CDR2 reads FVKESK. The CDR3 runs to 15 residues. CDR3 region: CASSHRTGGTYEQYF. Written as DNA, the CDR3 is TGTGCCAGCAGCCATCGGACAGGGGGGACCTACGAGCAGTACTTC.

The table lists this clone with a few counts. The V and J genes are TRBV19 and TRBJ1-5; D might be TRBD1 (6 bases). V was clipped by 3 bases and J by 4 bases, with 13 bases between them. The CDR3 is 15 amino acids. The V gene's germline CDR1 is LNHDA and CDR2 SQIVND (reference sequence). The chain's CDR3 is CASSMGQGLNQPQHF. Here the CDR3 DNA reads TGTGCCAGTAGTATGGGCCAGGGGTTGAATCAGCCCCAGCATTTT.

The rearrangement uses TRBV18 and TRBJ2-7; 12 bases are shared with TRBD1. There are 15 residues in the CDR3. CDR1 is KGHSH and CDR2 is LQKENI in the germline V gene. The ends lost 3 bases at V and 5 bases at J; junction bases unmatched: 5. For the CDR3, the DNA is TGTGCCAGCTCACCCACCGGGACAGGGGGCGACGAGCAGTACTTC. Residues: CASSPTGTGGDEQYF.

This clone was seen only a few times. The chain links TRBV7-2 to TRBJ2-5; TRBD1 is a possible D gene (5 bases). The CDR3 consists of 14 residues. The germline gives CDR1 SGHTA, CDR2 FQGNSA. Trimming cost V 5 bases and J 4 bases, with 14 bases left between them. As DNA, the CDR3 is TGTGCCAGCAGCCGACAGCTGGTAGGAGAGACCCAGTACTTC. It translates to CASSRQLVGETQYF. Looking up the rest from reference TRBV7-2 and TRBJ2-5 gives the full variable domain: GAGVSQSPSNKVTEKGKDVELRCDPISGHTALYWYRQSLGQGLEFLIYFQGNSAPDKSGLPSDRFSAERTGGSVSTLTIQRTQQEDSAVYLCASSRQLVGETQYFGPGTRLLVL.

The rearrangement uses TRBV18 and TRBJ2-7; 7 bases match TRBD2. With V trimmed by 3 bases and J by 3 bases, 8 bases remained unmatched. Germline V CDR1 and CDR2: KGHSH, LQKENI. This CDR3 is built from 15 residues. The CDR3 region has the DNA TGTGCCAGCTCACCCCCGGGCGCTAGCGGCTACGAGCAGTACTTC. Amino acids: CASSPPGASGYEQYF. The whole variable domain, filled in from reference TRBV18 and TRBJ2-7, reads NAGVMQNPRHLVRRRGQEARLRCSPMKGHSHVYWYRQLPEEGLKFMVYLQKENIIDESGMPKERFSAEFPKEGPSILRIQQVVRGDSAAYFCASSPPGASGYEQYFGPGTRLTVT.

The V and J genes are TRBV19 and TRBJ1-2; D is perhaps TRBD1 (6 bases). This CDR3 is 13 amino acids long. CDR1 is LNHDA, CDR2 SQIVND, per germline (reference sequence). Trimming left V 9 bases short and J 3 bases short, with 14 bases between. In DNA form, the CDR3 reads TGTGCCAGCACAGACCAGGGGTACTATGGCTACACCTTC. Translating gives CASTDQGYYGYTF.

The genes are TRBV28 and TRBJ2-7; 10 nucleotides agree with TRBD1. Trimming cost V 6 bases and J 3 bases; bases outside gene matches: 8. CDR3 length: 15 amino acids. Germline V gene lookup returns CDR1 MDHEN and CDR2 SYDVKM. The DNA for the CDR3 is TGTGCCAGCAGGACGACCGGGACAGGGGACTACGAGCAGTACTTC. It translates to CASRTTGTGDYEQYF.

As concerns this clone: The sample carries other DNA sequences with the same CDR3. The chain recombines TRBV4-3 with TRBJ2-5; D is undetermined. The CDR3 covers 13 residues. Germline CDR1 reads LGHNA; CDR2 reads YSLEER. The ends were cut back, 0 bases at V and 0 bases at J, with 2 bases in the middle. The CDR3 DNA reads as TGCGCCAGCAGCCAAGACAACCAAGAGACCCAGTACTTC. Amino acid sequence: CASSQDNQETQYF.

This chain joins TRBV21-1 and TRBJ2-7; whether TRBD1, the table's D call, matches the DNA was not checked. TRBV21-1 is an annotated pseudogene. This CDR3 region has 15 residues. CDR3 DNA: TGTGCCAGCAGCAAGGGGCAGCCCAACTCCTACGAGCAGTACTTC. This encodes CASSKGQPNSYEQYF.

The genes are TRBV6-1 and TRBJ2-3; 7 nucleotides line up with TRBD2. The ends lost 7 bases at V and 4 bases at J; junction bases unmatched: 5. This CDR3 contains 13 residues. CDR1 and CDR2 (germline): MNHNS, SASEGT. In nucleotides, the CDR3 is TGTGCCAGCACGCTAGCGGCTTCAGATACGCAGTATTTT. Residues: CASTLAASDTQYF.

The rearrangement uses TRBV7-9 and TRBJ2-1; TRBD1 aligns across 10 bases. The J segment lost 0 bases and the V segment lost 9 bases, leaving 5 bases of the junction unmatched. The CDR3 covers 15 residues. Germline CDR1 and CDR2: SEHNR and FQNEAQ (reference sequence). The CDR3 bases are TGTGCCAGTACATGGACAGGGGGCTCCTACAATGAGCAGTTCTTC. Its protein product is CASTWTGGSYNEQFF.